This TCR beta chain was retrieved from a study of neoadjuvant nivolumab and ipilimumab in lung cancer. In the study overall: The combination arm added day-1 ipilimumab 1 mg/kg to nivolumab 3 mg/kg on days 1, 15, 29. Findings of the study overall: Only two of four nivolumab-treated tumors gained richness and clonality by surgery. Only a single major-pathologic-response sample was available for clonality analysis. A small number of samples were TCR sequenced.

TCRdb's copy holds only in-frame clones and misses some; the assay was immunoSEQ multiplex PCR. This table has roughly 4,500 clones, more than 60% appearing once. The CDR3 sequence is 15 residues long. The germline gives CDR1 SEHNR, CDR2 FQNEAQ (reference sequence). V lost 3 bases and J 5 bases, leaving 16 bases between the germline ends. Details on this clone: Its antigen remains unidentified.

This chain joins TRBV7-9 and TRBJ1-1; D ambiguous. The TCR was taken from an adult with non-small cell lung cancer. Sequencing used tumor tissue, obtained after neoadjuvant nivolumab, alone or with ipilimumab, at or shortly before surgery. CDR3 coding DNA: TGTGCCAGCAGCTTCGGGTACTCAACGGGGACTGAAGCTTTCTTT. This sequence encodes CASSFGYSTGTEAFF.